This is a list of T cell receptor beta chains from one sample in a study of quantifying T cell responses using KT2 cells. TCRdb reprocessed the UMI-ligation and nested PCR reads with MiXCR, giving one entry per CDR3 protein. The sample includes tens of thousands of distinct CDR3 sequences, roughly 12% of them seen just once. Sequenced material: PBMCs spiked with cells of the T cell clone KT2. The receptors were sampled from a human donor. Both conserved end residues are part of each CDR3. Each record gives: D gene, J gene, V gene, clone size, CDR3 protein, CDR3 DNA. D genes are given only for firm matches. Size tells how often a clone was seen (once, few, many) or the class of an expanded clone, and some rows leave it out.

D: -; J: TRBJ2-7; V: TRBV20-1; size: -; CDR3: CSAKGLLSSYEQYF; DNA: TGCAGTGCTAAAGGACTCCTGAGCTCCTACGAGCAGTACTTC
D: -; J: TRBJ2-1; V: TRBV7-9; size: -; CDR3: CASSFWGGGESDEQFF; DNA: TGTGCCAGCAGCTTTTGGGGGGGCGGTGAAAGCGATGAGCAGTTCTTC
D: -; J: TRBJ2-7; V: TRBV4-3; size: -; CDR3: CASSQDRRAYMDEQYF; DNA: TGCGCCAGCAGCCAAGATCGGCGTGCATATATGGACGAGCAGTACTTC
D: -; J: TRBJ1-3; V: TRBV6-5; size: many; CDR3: CASSYSRPRSGNTIYF; DNA: TGTGCCAGCAGTTACTCGCGACCGCGCTCTGGAAACACCATATATTTT
D: TRBD2; J: TRBJ2-1; V: TRBV11-2; size: -; CDR3: CASSLWGLAGGGGQFF; DNA: TGTGCCAGCAGCTTGTGGGGACTAGCGGGTGGGGGAGGGCAGTTCTTC
D: -; J: TRBJ2-7; V: TRBV4-1; size: few; CDR3: CASSQFPRNEQYF; DNA: TGCGCCAGCAGCCAGTTTCCCCGGAACGAGCAGTACTTC
D: TRBD2; J: TRBJ2-1; V: TRBV6-5; size: many; CDR3: CASSVPWAGGYNEQFF; DNA: TGTGCCAGCAGTGTCCCGTGGGCGGGGGGGTACAATGAGCAGTTCTTC
D: -; J: TRBJ1-6; V: TRBV15; size: -; CDR3: CATSRDLGSTNSPLHF; DNA: TGTGCCACCAGCAGAGATTTGGGCAGTACCAATTCACCCCTCCACTTT
D: -; J: TRBJ1-2; V: TRBV4-1; size: -; CDR3: CASSQDPRDGYTF; DNA: TGCGCCAGCAGCCAAGATCCCAGGGATGGCTACACCTTC
D: TRBD2; J: TRBJ2-3; V: TRBV7-9; size: -; CDR3: CASSTLAGATDTQYF; DNA: TGTGCCAGCAGCACTCTAGCGGGAGCCACAGATACGCAGTATTTT
D: TRBD1; J: TRBJ2-1; V: TRBV6-1; size: -; CDR3: CASSEGGTGAPEFF; DNA: TGTGCCAGCAGTGAAGGAGGAACAGGGGCTCCTGAGTTCTTC
D: TRBD1; J: TRBJ1-2; V: TRBV25-1; size: -; CDR3: CASSRDRDGIYGYTF; DNA: TGTGCCAGCAGTCGAGACAGGGACGGGATCTATGGCTACACCTTC
D: TRBD2; J: TRBJ2-3; V: TRBV28; size: few; CDR3: CASSHGTSGSDTQYF; DNA: TGTGCCAGCAGCCATGGGACTAGCGGATCAGATACGCAGTATTTT
D: -; J: TRBJ1-3; V: TRBV24-1; size: few; CDR3: CATSVTAGNTIYF; DNA: TGTGCCACCAGTGTAACTGCCGGAAACACCATATATTTT
D: -; J: TRBJ1-4; V: TRBV15; size: -; CDR3: CATSQPSGRDAEKLFF; DNA: TGTGCCACCAGCCAACCCAGCGGCAGGGACGCTGAAAAACTGTTTTTT
D: -; J: TRBJ1-1; V: TRBV12-3/TRBV12-4; size: many; CDR3: CASSLPWENTEAFF; DNA: TGTGCCAGCAGTTTGCCCTGGGAGAACACTGAAGCTTTCTTT
D: -; J: TRBJ2-5; V: TRBV29-1; size: few; CDR3: CSVEGEEETQYF; DNA: TGCAGCGTTGAGGGGGAGGAGGAGACCCAGTACTTC
D: -; J: TRBJ2-1; V: TRBV7-8; size: many; CDR3: CASSRTRGRLDEQFF; DNA: TGTGCCAGCAGCCGAACCCGGGGGCGCTTGGATGAGCAGTTCTTC
D: -; J: TRBJ1-4; V: TRBV6-5; size: few; CDR3: CASSYLGANEKLFF; DNA: TGTGCCAGCAGTTATTTGGGAGCTAATGAAAAACTGTTTTTT
D: -; J: TRBJ2-5; V: TRBV7-8; size: -; CDR3: CASSLRYSLGETQYF; DNA: TGTGCCAGCAGCTTACGATACAGCCTGGGAGAGACCCAGTACTTC
D: -; J: TRBJ1-1; V: TRBV20-1; size: -; CDR3: CSAREVGSLVTEAFF; DNA: TGCAGTGCTAGAGAGGTAGGATCCCTTGTCACTGAAGCTTTCTTT
D: -; J: TRBJ1-5; V: TRBV7-8; size: many; CDR3: CASSSDLAGNNQPQHF; DNA: TGTGCCAGCAGCTCCGATTTGGCCGGGAACAATCAGCCCCAGCATTTT
D: TRBD1; J: TRBJ2-1; V: TRBV5-5; size: -; CDR3: CASTTFQGAAYNEQFF; DNA: TGTGCCAGCACCACGTTCCAGGGGGCTGCCTACAATGAGCAGTTCTTC
D: TRBD2; J: TRBJ2-7; V: TRBV3-1; size: few; CDR3: CASSRGTSSTF; DNA: TGTGCCAGCAGCCGAGGGACTAGCTCGACTTTC
D: -; J: TRBJ1-1; V: TRBV20-1; size: many; CDR3: CSARVPEAFF; DNA: TGCAGTGCTAGAGTTCCTGAAGCTTTCTTT
D: TRBD2; J: TRBJ2-3; V: TRBV9; size: few; CDR3: CASSVGGGRATDTQYF; DNA: TGTGCCAGCAGCGTAGGAGGCGGGAGGGCGACAGATACGCAGTATTTT
D: TRBD2; J: TRBJ2-3; V: TRBV20-1; size: few; CDR3: CSAPHQREPDTQYF; DNA: TGCAGTGCCCCCCACCAGCGGGAGCCAGATACGCAGTATTTT
D: -; J: TRBJ1-1; V: TRBV7-6; size: many; CDR3: CASSLNYIADMNTEAFF; DNA: TGTGCCAGCAGCTTAAATTACATTGCCGACATGAACACTGAAGCTTTCTTT
D: -; J: TRBJ2-3; V: TRBV11-2; size: many; CDR3: CASSLDREDTQYF; DNA: TGTGCCAGCAGCTTAGATCGAGAGGATACGCAGTATTTT
D: -; J: TRBJ2-1; V: TRBV18; size: -; CDR3: CASSPGIVNEQFF; DNA: TGTGCCAGCTCACCGGGTATCGTGAATGAGCAGTTCTTC
D: -; J: TRBJ2-7; V: TRBV29-1; size: -; CDR3: CSVEDLSLSGEQYF; DNA: TGCAGCGTTGAAGATCTTTCTCTTTCAGGCGAGCAGTACTTC
D: TRBD1; J: TRBJ1-1; V: TRBV29-1; size: -; CDR3: CSVEVGQGYF; DNA: TGCAGCGTTGAAGTGGGACAGGGATACTTT
D: -; J: TRBJ2-7; V: TRBV12-3/TRBV12-4; size: -; CDR3: CASSRSHYEQYF; DNA: TGTGCCAGCAGCCGCTCCCATTACGAGCAGTACTTC
D: TRBD2; J: TRBJ2-3; V: TRBV6-1; size: -; CDR3: CVSSEAGGGADTQYF; DNA: TGTGTCAGCAGTGAGGCCGGGGGGGGGGCAGATACGCAGTATTTT
D: -; J: TRBJ1-5; V: TRBV30; size: many; CDR3: CAWSEGYSNQPQHF; DNA: TGTGCCTGGAGTGAGGGTTATAGCAATCAGCCCCAGCATTTT
D: TRBD1; J: TRBJ2-7; V: TRBV6-6; size: many; CDR3: CASSNRPWDSKAHEQYF; DNA: TGTGCCAGCAGTAATCGGCCGTGGGACAGTAAGGCCCACGAGCAGTACTTC
D: -; J: TRBJ1-6; V: TRBV3-1; size: few; CDR3: CASSPKAAGRGSPLHF; DNA: TGTGCCAGCAGCCCCAAAGCAGCAGGGAGGGGTTCACCCCTCCACTTT
D: -; J: TRBJ2-1; V: TRBV6-2/TRBV6-3; size: -; CDR3: CASSSGNEQFF; DNA: TGTGCCAGCAGTTCCGGGAATGAGCAGTTCTTC
D: -; J: TRBJ2-7; V: TRBV10-3; size: many; CDR3: CAISADIGSYEQYF; DNA: TGTGCCATCAGTGCCGACATAGGGAGCTACGAGCAGTACTTC
D: TRBD1; J: TRBJ2-1; V: TRBV5-1; size: many; CDR3: CASSFFDRDTNEQFF; DNA: TGCGCCAGCAGCTTCTTCGACAGGGACACCAATGAGCAGTTCTTC
D: TRBD2; J: TRBJ2-3; V: TRBV29-1; size: many; CDR3: CSANPGLAGGTDTQYF; DNA: TGCAGCGCTAACCCAGGACTAGCGGGGGGCACAGATACGCAGTATTTT
D: -; J: TRBJ1-6; V: TRBV18; size: few; CDR3: CASSQSDSPLHF; DNA: TGTGCCAGCTCACAGTCGGATTCACCCCTCCACTTT
D: -; J: TRBJ2-7; V: TRBV6-5; size: few; CDR3: CASSYSSEVRTVGGVQYF; DNA: TGTGCCAGCAGTTACTCGAGTGAGGTCCGGACAGTGGGGGGGGTGCAGTACTTC
D: -; J: TRBJ2-4; V: TRBV20-1; size: -; CDR3: CSARAPGGERDTKNIQYF; DNA: TGCAGTGCTAGAGCCCCGGGAGGTGAGCGGGACACCAAAAACATTCAGTACTTC
D: -; J: TRBJ2-2; V: TRBV27; size: -; CDR3: CASSLFDAEELFF; DNA: TGTGCCAGCAGTTTATTTGATGCGGAGGAGCTGTTTTTT
D: TRBD1; J: TRBJ1-5; V: TRBV7-9; size: -; CDR3: CASSPTGSFNQPQHF; DNA: TGTGCCAGCAGCCCGACAGGGAGCTTCAATCAGCCCCAGCATTTT
D: -; J: TRBJ2-1; V: TRBV30; size: few; CDR3: CAWRPQTGRYPYNEQFF; DNA: TGTGCCTGGAGGCCTCAGACGGGGCGGTACCCCTACAATGAGCAGTTCTTC
D: -; J: TRBJ2-7; V: TRBV6-1; size: many; CDR3: CASSESYSNSYEQYF; DNA: TGTGCCAGCAGTGAAAGCTACTCCAACTCCTACGAGCAGTACTTC
D: -; J: TRBJ2-2; V: TRBV6-1; size: -; CDR3: CASSETTDPGELFF; DNA: TGTGCCAGCAGTGAAACGACGGACCCCGGGGAGCTGTTTTTT
D: -; J: TRBJ1-5; V: TRBV20-1; size: few; CDR3: CSASQGSRNNQPQHF; DNA: TGCAGTGCTAGTCAGGGGTCCCGTAACAATCAGCCCCAGCATTTT
D: -; J: TRBJ1-1; V: TRBV27; size: few; CDR3: CASSHLKSGSGLRGAFF; DNA: TGTGCCAGCAGCCATCTCAAATCGGGGTCTGGTTTGCGTGGGGCTTTCTTT
D: TRBD1; J: TRBJ2-7; V: TRBV20-1; size: few; CDR3: CSARGQVYEQYF; DNA: TGCAGTGCTCGGGGACAGGTCTACGAGCAGTACTTC
D: -; J: TRBJ1-5; V: TRBV6-1; size: few; CDR3: CASTEGLNQPQHF; DNA: TGTGCCAGCACGGAGGGTCTCAATCAGCCCCAGCATTTT
D: -; J: TRBJ2-1; V: TRBV4-3; size: many; CDR3: CASSQAPRGDGNEQFF; DNA: TGCGCCAGCAGCCAAGCCCCACGCGGGGACGGGAATGAGCAGTTCTTC